This TCR beta chain came from a study of cytomegalovirus exposure and HLA in healthy donors. The germline V gene has CDR1 SQVTM and CDR2 ANQGSEA. The CDR3 length is 12 residues. V shed 5 bases, J shed 6 bases, and the junction held 4 bases outside the gene matches. The PCR employed 60 Vbeta primers together with 13 Jbeta primers. The data were produced by immunoSEQ multiplex PCR, yet TCRdb's version contains in-frame clones alone and is incomplete. The sample table includes some 200,000 clones. The specimen was PBMCs. This receptor was identified in a girl aged 2-10 years in good health and CMV-seropositive. The chain employs TRBV29-1 and TRBJ2-7; TRBD1 matches 10 bases. The CDR3 protein is CSVLTGGREQYF. The CDR3, as DNA: TGCAGCGTTTTGACAGGGGGCCGCGAGCAGTACTTC.